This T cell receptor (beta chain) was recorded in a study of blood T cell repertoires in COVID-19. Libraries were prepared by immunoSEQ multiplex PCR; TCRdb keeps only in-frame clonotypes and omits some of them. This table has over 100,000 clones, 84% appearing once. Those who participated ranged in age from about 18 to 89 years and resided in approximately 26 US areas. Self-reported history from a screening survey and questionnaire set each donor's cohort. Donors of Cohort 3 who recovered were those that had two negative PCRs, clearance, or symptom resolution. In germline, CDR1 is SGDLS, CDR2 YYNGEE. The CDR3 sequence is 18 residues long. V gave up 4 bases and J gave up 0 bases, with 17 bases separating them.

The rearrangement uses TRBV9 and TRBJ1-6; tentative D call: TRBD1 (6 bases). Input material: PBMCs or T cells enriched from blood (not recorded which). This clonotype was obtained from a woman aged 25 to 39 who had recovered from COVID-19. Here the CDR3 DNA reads TGTGCCAGCAGCTTCTCGGACAGCCCTTTCTCCTATAATTCACCCCTCCACTTT. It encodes CASSFSDSPFSYNSPLHF.